This paragraph covers one TCR beta chain sequence. Sequencing used immunoSEQ multiplex PCR; TCRdb keeps in-frame clones, though not all of them. Among roughly 140,000 clones listed, approximately 86% were seen once. This record belongs to a study of blood T cell repertoires in COVID-19. As for the study in general: The United States, Italy and Spain were the sources of the acute and convalescent COVID-19 samples.

The CDR3 runs 14 residues. The germline V gene has CDR1 SNHLY and CDR2 FYNNEI. The V gene end was trimmed by 5 bases and the J gene end by 9 bases; junction bases not matched to a gene: 7. Sequenced material: peripheral blood. This chain uses TRBV2 with TRBJ1-6; TRBD1 aligns across 7 bases. The sequence came from a human donor in a cohort sampled during active COVID-19. The CDR3 here is CASSTGVVFSPLHF. The CDR3 region has the DNA TGTGCCAGCAGTACAGGGGTTGTTTTTTCACCCCTCCACTTT.